What follows are 26 T cell receptor beta chains derived from one specimen sequenced in a study of OX40 agonist ivuxolimab in advanced cancers. TCRdb keeps only in-frame clones here, not all; method: immunoSEQ multiplex PCR. The profile shows fewer than 85,000 clones, more than 70% of them singletons. Sequenced material: CD4+ or CD8+ T cells sorted from blood, taken in a trial of the OX40 agonist ivuxolimab. The receptors shown here come from an adult with an advanced solid tumor such as melanoma, head and neck, liver or kidney cancer.

With respect to this clone: A clone one base away is much larger, so this may be a read error. The rearrangement uses TRBV5-4 and TRBJ2-7; 8 bases agree with TRBD1. V was pared by 4 bases and J by 6 bases, with 12 bases of the junction left unmatched. The CDR3 consists of 15 residues. Germline V gene data show CDR1 as SGHNT and CDR2 as YYREEE (reference sequence). This CDR3 is CASSQESQGAVEQYF. As DNA, the CDR3 is TGTGCCAGCAGCCAAGAGAGCCAGGGGGCGGTCGAGCAGTACTTC.

Only one count was recorded for this clone. The chain combines TRBV27 with TRBJ2-7; D is ambiguous. The germline CDR1 and CDR2 sequences are MNHEY and SMNVEV (reference sequence). V gave up 0 bases and J gave up 2 bases, with 5 bases separating them. This CDR3 contains 13 residues. CDR3 nucleotides: TGTGCCAGCAGTTTATCTAGGGCCTACGAGCAGTACTTC. Translated: CASSLSRAYEQYF.

The genes are TRBV4-1 and TRBJ1-4; D is unclear. Per the germline V gene, CDR1 is MGHRA and CDR2 is YSYEKL. This CDR3 has 11 residues. V was shortened by 4 bases and J by 4 bases, with 1 base between the two germline ends. The CDR3 sequence is CASSLNEKLFF. In DNA form, the CDR3 reads TGCGCCAGCAGCCTTAATGAAAAACTGTTTTTT.

The chain is built from TRBV5-1 and TRBJ2-7; 10 bases match TRBD1. The germline CDR1 and CDR2 sequences are SGHRS and YFSETQ. There are 14 residues in the CDR3. The V and J ends lost 0 bases and 6 bases, in that order; junction bases with no gene match: 3. The CDR3 DNA is TGCGCCAGCAGCTTGGGACAGGGGGCGAGCGAGCAGTACGTC. Encoded protein: CASSLGQGASEQYV.

The chain joins TRBV2 to TRBJ1-5; weak D call: TRBD1 (5 bases). CDR1 SNHLY and CDR2 FYNNEI come from the germline V gene. The CDR3 is made up of 17 amino acids. Trimming left V 2 bases short and J 5 bases short, with 19 bases between. The CDR3, as DNA: TGTGCCAGCAGTGAACGAAAATGGGGGAAGTTCCATCAGCCCCAGCATTTT. Its protein product is CASSERKWGKFHQPQHF.

The genes are TRBV9 and TRBJ2-3; TRBD1 agrees at 7 bases. The V gene's germline CDR1 is SGDLS and CDR2 YYNGEE. The CDR3 has 16 residues. The J segment lost 0 bases and the V segment lost 3 bases, leaving 7 bases of the junction unmatched. CDR3 loop: CASSGGQALSTDTQYF. CDR3 coding DNA: TGTGCCAGCAGCGGAGGACAGGCGTTAAGCACAGATACGCAGTATTTT.

The table lists this clone with a count of one. The genes are TRBV28 and TRBJ1-5; 11 bases agree with TRBD1. CDR3 size: 19 residues. CDR1 MDHEN and CDR2 SYDVKM come from the germline V gene. V was clipped by 2 bases and J by 0 bases; unmatched bases: 9. The CDR3 loop reads CASSLVPGQGENSNQPQHF. The CDR3 DNA reads as TGTGCCAGCAGTTTAGTCCCGGGACAGGGGGAGAATAGCAATCAGCCCCAGCATTTT.

Comment on this clone: Distinct nucleotide sequences in the sample also encode this CDR3. The chain links TRBV5-1 to TRBJ2-5; no clear D gene. The CDR3 loop spans 11 amino acids. The V and J ends lost 0 bases and 4 bases respectively, with 1 base between them. CDR1 is SGHRS, CDR2 YFSETQ, per germline. This chain's CDR3 is CASSLAETQYF. CDR3 DNA sequence: TGCGCCAGCAGCTTGGCAGAGACCCAGTACTTC.

This sequence joins TRBV7-9 and TRBJ2-2, with a weak D call TRBD1 (6 bases). Trimming shortened V by 1 base and J by 5 bases, and 11 bases separated the two germline ends. Germline values: CDR1 SEHNR, CDR2 FQNEAQ (reference sequence). There are 15 residues in the CDR3. The CDR3 region has the DNA TGTGCCAGCAGCTTAGAGGCAGGGGTGACCGGGGAGCTGTTTTTT. This translates into CASSLEAGVTGELFF.

This clone was seen just once. V usage is TRBV5-1 and J usage is TRBJ2-5; weak D call: TRBD1 (8 bases). This CDR3 has 16 residues. From germline, CDR1 is SGHRS and CDR2 YFSETQ. Trimming removed 4 bases from V and 4 bases from J, with 20 bases in between. This CDR3 reads CASSSGQGGDGETQYF. CDR3 nucleotide sequence: TGCGCCAGCAGCAGTGGACAGGGAGGGGATGGAGAGACCCAGTACTTC.

The count of this clone is one. V gene TRBV19 combines with J gene TRBJ2-5; TRBD1 is a possible D gene (7 bases). The V and J ends lost 1 base and 7 bases respectively, with 13 bases between them. CDR3 length equals 14 residues. Germline-derived CDR1 and CDR2 are LNHDA and SQIVND (reference sequence). The CDR3 protein is CASSIAGQGGTQYF. CDR3 DNA sequence: TGTGCCAGTAGTATAGCTGGCCAGGGGGGGACCCAGTACTTC.

This clone has just a few counts. The gene calls are TRBV4-1 and TRBJ1-5, with a tentative D call TRBD1 (6 bases). Germline CDR1 and CDR2: MGHRA and YSYEKL. This CDR3 has 14 residues. V lost 1 base, J lost 4 bases, and 8 bases lay in between. CDR3 coding DNA: TGCGCCAGCAGCCAAGGGGGGGCGAATCAGCCCCAGCATTTT. It specifies CASSQGGANQPQHF.

The chain combines TRBV5-1 with TRBJ1-2; D is possibly TRBD1 (5 bases). The V end was cut by 6 bases, the J end by 2 bases, with 11 bases between. In germline, CDR1 is SGHRS, CDR2 YFSETQ. The CDR3 is 13 amino acids. The CDR3 DNA follows: TGCGCCAGCAAAGACAGTCCCAACTATGGCTACACCTTC. It encodes CASKDSPNYGYTF.

CDR3 nucleotide sequence: TGTGCCAGCAGCTTACTGGCAGCCTGGGGCGGGGAGCTGTTTTTT. As protein: CASSLLAAWGGELFF. The rearrangement links TRBV7-3 to TRBJ2-2; D is unresolved. The germline gives CDR1 SGHTA, CDR2 FQGTGA. V gave up 2 bases and J gave up 7 bases, with 14 bases separating them. The CDR3 is made up of 15 amino acids.

This chain links TRBV5-4 with TRBJ1-4, with a weak D call TRBD1 (6 bases). CDR1 and CDR2 (germline): SGHNT, YYREEE (reference sequence). The germline V and J ends were trimmed by 4 bases and 4 bases, with 17 bases remaining between them. CDR3 length equals 16 residues. CDR3 sequence (DNA): TGTGCCAGCAGCCAGGTCGGGGGAGGGGGTAATGAAAAACTGTTTTTT. It specifies CASSQVGGGGNEKLFF.

The chain is built from TRBV29-1 and TRBJ1-1; possible D gene TRBD1, 6 bases. This CDR3 region has 13 residues. CDR1 and CDR2 from the germline V gene are SQVTM and ANQGSEA. Trimming took 1 base from V and 3 from J, leaving 9 bases between them. The CDR3 DNA sequence: TGCAGCGTTGAAGGAGGGGGTCACACTGAAGCTTTCTTT. Translated: CSVEGGGHTEAFF.

This chain connects TRBV5-1 to TRBJ2-5, with D hard to call. Germline-derived CDR1 and CDR2 are SGHRS and YFSETQ. This CDR3 region has 12 residues. Trimming cost V 4 bases and J 0 bases, with 4 bases left between them. The DNA of the CDR3 is TGCGCCAGCAGCACCAACCAAGAGACCCAGTACTTC. It codes for CASSTNQETQYF.

The chain combines TRBV11-3 with TRBJ2-5; 9 bases are shared with TRBD1. This CDR3 region has 13 residues. The V segment lost 1 base and the J segment 7 bases; nucleotides outside the gene matches: 1. Germline V lookup: CDR1 SGHNT, CDR2 YENEEA. This CDR3 is CASSLGGQGTQYF. In nucleotides, the CDR3 is TGTGCCAGCAGCTTAGGGGGACAGGGGACCCAGTACTTC.

The chain employs TRBV6-5 and TRBJ1-4, with TRBD1 matching over 7 bases. With 6 bases clipped from V and 8 bases from J, the junction kept 12 bases outside the gene matches. Germline values: CDR1 MNHEY, CDR2 SVGAGI. The CDR3 spans 15 residues. The CDR3 sequence: CASSPPRDRGEKLFF. The CDR3 region has the DNA TGTGCCAGCAGCCCACCCCGGGACAGAGGGGAAAAACTGTTTTTT.

This rearrangement joins TRBV6-1 to TRBJ1-1; D uncertain. Germline V gene data show CDR1 as MNHNS and CDR2 as SASEGT. V was pared by 5 bases and J by 1 base, with 11 bases between. CDR3 size: 14 residues. Here the CDR3 reads CASSLGRANTEAFF. The CDR3 bases are TGTGCCAGCAGTCTTGGACGGGCGAACACTGAAGCTTTCTTT.

V is TRBV2 and J is TRBJ1-1, with D perhaps TRBD1 (5 bases). The CDR3 is 14 amino acids. V dropped 1 base and J dropped 3 bases, with 9 bases sitting between them. The germline CDR1 and CDR2 sequences are SNHLY and FYNNEI. CDR3 region: CASSEGWGDTEAFF. CDR3 sequence (DNA): TGTGCCAGCAGTGAAGGTTGGGGGGACACTGAAGCTTTCTTT.

Here the CDR3 reads CASSQDLWRDSKADTQYF. DNA for the CDR3: TGTGCCAGCAGCCAAGATCTTTGGAGGGATTCGAAGGCAGATACGCAGTATTTT. This rearrangement joins TRBV4-2 to TRBJ2-3, with D possibly TRBD2 on 6 matching bases. This CDR3 region has 18 residues. Germline values: CDR1 LGHNA, CDR2 YNFKEQ. V gave up 0 bases and J gave up 4 bases, with 20 bases separating them.

This clone occurred a few times. The chain carries TRBV30 and TRBJ1-2; D gene uncertain. Trimming pared 2 bases from V and 7 bases from J, leaving 11 bases between. This CDR3 is 12 amino acids long. Per the germline V gene, CDR1 is GTSNPN and CDR2 is SVGIG (reference sequence). The CDR3 region is CAWSPGIGGYTF. CDR3 in DNA: TGTGCCTGGAGTCCCGGGATAGGTGGCTACACCTTC.

The chain uses TRBV5-4 and TRBJ1-2, with D possibly matching TRBD1 (5 bases). Germline V CDR1 and CDR2: SGHNT, YYREEE (reference sequence). The CDR3 is made up of 15 amino acids. Trimming took 4 bases from V and 0 from J, leaving 13 bases between them. Here the CDR3 DNA reads TGTGCCAGCAGCCCTGGACTGACAGCTAACTATGGCTACACCTTC. It yields the protein CASSPGLTANYGYTF. Full variable domain (remainder filled in from reference TRBV5-4 and TRBJ1-2): ETGVTQSPTHLIKTRGQQVTLRCSSQSGHNTVSWYQQALGQGPQFIFQYYREEENGRGNFPPRFSGLQFPNYSSELNVNALELDDSALYLCASSPGLTANYGYTFGSGTRLTVV.

The chain uses TRBV2 and TRBJ2-1; 11 bases match TRBD1. Germline V CDR1 and CDR2: SNHLY, FYNNEI. Trimming removed 4 bases from V and 9 bases from J; junction bases left unmatched: 2. The CDR3 contains 13 residues. The CDR3 here is CASSGTGGFEQFF. CDR3 nucleotide sequence: TGTGCCAGCAGTGGGACAGGGGGCTTTGAGCAGTTCTTC.

This chain joins TRBV4-2 and TRBJ2-2; 8 bases match TRBD1. Germline trimming cut 2 bases from V and 2 bases from J; bases unmatched to any gene: 1. CDR3 length: 15 amino acids. Germline loops: CDR1 LGHNA, CDR2 YNFKEQ. The CDR3 DNA reads TGTGCCAGCAGCCAACAGGGGGCCAACACCGGGGAGCTGTTTTTT. Translation gives CASSQQGANTGELFF.